The text below deals with one TCR beta chain. The sample originates from a study of T cell changes during pregnancy in multiple sclerosis. Here immunoSEQ multiplex PCR was the method, and the copy in TCRdb shows in-frame clones only, minus some. This sample has just under 70,000 clones; about 90% occur once, and the top ten carry roughly 0.8%. This specimen consisted of peripheral blood, obtained in the second trimester of pregnancy. The TCR sequence derives from a female donor with multiple sclerosis, enrolled in a pregnancy study.

CDR3 sequence: CASSLGTGAKNIQYF. DNA of the CDR3: TGTGCCAGCAGCTTGGGGACAGGGGCCAAAAACATTCAGTACTTC. This chain joins TRBV5-8 and TRBJ2-4; the match to TRBD1 covers 8 bases. The CDR3 sequence is 15 residues long. The ends lost 0 bases at V and 1 base at J; junction bases unmatched: 0. Germline-derived CDR1 and CDR2 are SGHTS and YDEGEE.